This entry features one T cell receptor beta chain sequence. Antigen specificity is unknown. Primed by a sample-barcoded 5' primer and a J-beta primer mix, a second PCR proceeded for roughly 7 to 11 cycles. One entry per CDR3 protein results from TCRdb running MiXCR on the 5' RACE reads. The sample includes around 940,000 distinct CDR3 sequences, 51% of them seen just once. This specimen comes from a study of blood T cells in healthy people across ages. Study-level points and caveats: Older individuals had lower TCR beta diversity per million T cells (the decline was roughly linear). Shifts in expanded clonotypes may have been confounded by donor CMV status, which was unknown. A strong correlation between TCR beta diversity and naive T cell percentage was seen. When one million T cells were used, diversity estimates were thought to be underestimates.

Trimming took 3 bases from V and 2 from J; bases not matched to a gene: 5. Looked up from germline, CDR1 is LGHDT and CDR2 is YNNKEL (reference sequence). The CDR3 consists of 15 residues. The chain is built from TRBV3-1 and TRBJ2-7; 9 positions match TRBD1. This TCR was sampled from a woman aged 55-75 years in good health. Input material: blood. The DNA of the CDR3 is TGTGCCAGCAGCCATGCGGGACAGGGCGCCTACGAGCAGTACTTC. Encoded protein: CASSHAGQGAYEQYF.